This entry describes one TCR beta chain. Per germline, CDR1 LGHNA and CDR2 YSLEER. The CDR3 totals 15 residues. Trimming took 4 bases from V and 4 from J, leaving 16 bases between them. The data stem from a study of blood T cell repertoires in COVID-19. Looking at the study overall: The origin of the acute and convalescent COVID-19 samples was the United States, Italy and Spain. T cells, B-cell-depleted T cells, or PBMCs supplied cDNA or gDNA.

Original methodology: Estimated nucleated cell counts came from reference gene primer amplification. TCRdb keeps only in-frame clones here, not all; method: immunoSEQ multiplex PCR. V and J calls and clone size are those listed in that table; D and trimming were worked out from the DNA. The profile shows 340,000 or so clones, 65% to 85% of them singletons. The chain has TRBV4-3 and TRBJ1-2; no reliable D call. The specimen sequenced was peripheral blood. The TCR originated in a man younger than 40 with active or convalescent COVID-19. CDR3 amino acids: CASSPEVRQVYGYTF. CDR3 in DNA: TGCGCCAGCAGCCCGGAGGTACGCCAGGTCTATGGCTACACCTTC.